A single sample is the source of the 32 T cell receptor beta chains below, sequenced in a study of regulatory T cells in long-lasting Graves disease. The time point is: newly diagnosed GD, antithyroid drugs for less than 3 months. After RNA was extracted from PBMCs, the TCR library was made from it. HTBI primers from iRepertoire and Arm-PCR of CDR3 regions yielded the TCR beta libraries. Via MiXCR, TCRdb re-called the multiplex PCR reads, giving one row per CDR3 protein. The repertoire holds 400,000 to 550,000 distinct CDR3 sequences, with 16% as singletons. In addition, the sample was reused for a study of T cells in Graves' hyperthyroidism and ophthalmopathy.

The sequencing used peripheral blood mononuclear cells (PBMCs), collected at new diagnosis, from a patient treated with antithyroid drugs. The receptors were gathered from a woman in her twenties or thirties with Graves disease.

This chain connects TRBV6-1 to TRBJ1-1; TRBD1 matches at 9 bases. CDR3 length: 15 amino acids. Germline-derived CDR1 and CDR2 are MNHNS and SASEGT. V trimming: 2 bases; J trimming: 14 bases; junction bases outside the gene matches: 15. This CDR3 is CASSETPSGRDRVFF. CDR3 in DNA: TGTGCCAGCAGTGAAACCCCTTCTGGACGGGACAGGGTCTTCTTT.

The genes are TRBV5-6 and TRBJ2-3; 9 bases map to TRBD2. With V trimmed by 1 base and J by 1 base, 13 bases remained unmatched. Germline CDR1 SGHDT, CDR2 YYEEEE. The CDR3 covers 19 residues. CDR3 region: CASSLNKGRLAGRTDTQYF. The CDR3 DNA reads TGTGCCAGCAGCTTGAATAAGGGTCGCCTAGCGGGGCGCACAGATACGCAGTATTTT.

In this sample, this clonotype turned up a few times. This chain connects TRBV20-1 to TRBJ2-7, with 11 positions matching TRBD1. The CDR3 consists of 14 residues. Trimming removed 3 bases from V and 7 bases from J; junction bases left unmatched: 8. From germline, CDR1 is DFQATT and CDR2 SNEGSKA (reference sequence). CDR3: CSARKGQGVWEQYF. DNA of the CDR3: TGCAGTGCTAGGAAGGGACAGGGGGTATGGGAGCAGTACTTC.

This clonotype was seen many times. The chain uses TRBV24-1 and TRBJ2-1; 10 bases fit TRBD2. The germline V gene encodes CDR1 KGHDR and CDR2 SFDVKD. Unmatched junction bases numbered 8, after V lost 3 bases and J lost 7 bases. CDR3 size: 16 residues. The CDR3 loop reads CATSDRLAGGGNEQFF. CDR3 DNA: TGTGCCACCAGTGATCGATTAGCGGGAGGTGGTAATGAGCAGTTCTTC.

The genes are TRBV7-3 and TRBJ2-5; possibly TRBD1 or TRBD2 for D (5 bases each). Germline V CDR1 and CDR2: SGHTA, FQGTGA. The CDR3 is made up of 13 amino acids. Between the trimmed V and J ends, which lost 6 bases and 5 bases, there was a span of 13 bases. The CDR3: CASSTGPAETQYF. The CDR3 DNA follows: TGTGCCAGCAGTACGGGACCCGCGGAGACCCAGTACTTC.

This clonotype has at least ten counts. V and J are TRBV5-5 and TRBJ2-7, with 10 bases matching TRBD2. CDR3 length equals 16 residues. Trimming removed 0 bases from V and 4 bases from J; junction bases left unmatched: 7. Germline V gives CDR1 SGHKS, CDR2 YYEKEE (reference sequence). CDR3 sequence (DNA): TGTGCCAGCAGCTTGGCTTTCGCTAGCGGGAGTTACGAGCAGTACTTC. Protein: CASSLAFASGSYEQYF.

This clonotype occurred many times. CDR3 nucleotide sequence: TGTGCCAGCAGCGCTAGCAATCAGCCCCAGCATTTT. This codes for CASSASNQPQHF. This chain links TRBV27 with TRBJ1-5; D remains ambiguous. The CDR3 runs to 12 residues. The germline gives CDR1 MNHEY, CDR2 SMNVEV (reference sequence). V shed 6 bases and J shed 0 bases, with 3 bases lying between them.

There are many counts of this clonotype. The chain carries TRBV20-1 and TRBJ2-3; TRBD2 matches at 8 bases. Losses at the gene ends were 0 bases for V and 6 bases for J; bases not matched to a gene: 8. The CDR3 is 15 amino acids. Per germline, CDR1 DFQATT and CDR2 SNEGSKA (reference sequence). CDR3 region: CSARDRGLDPDTQYF. CDR3 sequence (DNA): TGCAGTGCTAGAGATCGGGGACTAGATCCGGATACGCAGTATTTT.

The sample holds many counts of this clonotype. J is TRBJ2-7 and V is TRBV28; 7 bases fit TRBD2. V lost 6 bases, J lost 0 bases, and 8 bases stayed unmatched. This CDR3 is built from 15 residues. The germline gives CDR1 MDHEN, CDR2 SYDVKM. CDR3 bases: TGTGCCAGCAGACCAGGGACTACTCGCTCCTACGAGCAGTACTTC. It is translated as CASRPGTTRSYEQYF.

This clonotype has a count of ten or more. DNA for the CDR3: TGCAGTGCTAGAGTGGGACCCCAATCCAATCAGCCCCAGCATTTT. It yields the protein CSARVGPQSNQPQHF. The chain has TRBV20-1 and TRBJ1-5; possible D gene TRBD1, 5 bases. The V end was cut by 1 base, the J end by 3 bases, with 13 bases between. The CDR3 covers 15 residues. Germline V gives CDR1 DFQATT, CDR2 SNEGSKA (reference sequence).

At least ten counts were recorded for this clonotype. This chain connects TRBV2 to TRBJ2-3; 9 positions agree with TRBD2. The trim removed 5 bases at V and 1 base at J, leaving 7 bases unmatched. CDR1 and CDR2 from the germline V gene are SNHLY and FYNNEI. This CDR3 comprises 16 residues. CDR3 DNA: TGTGCCAGCAGTCCAGCGGGAGGCGGCCGCACAGATACGCAGTATTTT. The encoded protein is CASSPAGGGRTDTQYF.

This clonotype occurred a few times. The chain combines TRBV20-1 with TRBJ2-3; D is undetermined. With 7 bases removed from V and 0 bases from J, the gap between germline ends came to 8 bases. CDR1 and CDR2 from the germline V gene are DFQATT and SNEGSKA (reference sequence). The CDR3 sequence is 12 residues long. This CDR3 reads CSGGSSTDTQYF. The CDR3, as DNA: TGCAGTGGTGGGTCTAGCACAGATACGCAGTATTTT.

The sample holds many counts of this clonotype. J is TRBJ2-7 and V is TRBV27, with 9 bases aligning to TRBD2. The ends lost 0 bases at V and 12 bases at J; junction bases unmatched: 3. Germline CDR1 reads MNHEY; CDR2 reads SMNVEV (reference sequence). This CDR3 region has 12 residues. As DNA, the CDR3 is TGTGCCAGCAGTTTATCGGCGGGAGGGCTGTACTTC. It specifies CASSLSAGGLYF.

The chain combines TRBV20-1 with TRBJ2-3, with TRBD1 as a possible D gene (6 bases). The CDR3 covers 15 residues. From germline, CDR1 is DFQATT and CDR2 SNEGSKA (reference sequence). V gave up 3 bases and J gave up 3 bases, with 16 bases separating them. The CDR3 DNA reads as TGCAGTGCTAGGGTTGGCAGGGGTCTAACAGATACGCAGTATTTT. Translated, it gives CSARVGRGLTDTQYF.

This sequence joins TRBV20-1 and TRBJ1-2; D uncertain. Trimming took off 0 bases at V and 5 bases at J, with 13 bases between the two ends. Germline-derived CDR1 and CDR2 are DFQATT and SNEGSKA (reference sequence). The length of the CDR3 is 14 residues. The CDR3 spells CSARDYGSDYGYTF. The DNA for the CDR3 is TGCAGTGCTAGAGATTACGGCAGCGATTATGGCTACACCTTC.

This clonotype was seen a few times. The chain recombines TRBV16 with TRBJ1-2; 8 nucleotides match TRBD1. Germline CDR1 is KGHSY and CDR2 is FQNENV. The CDR3 extends over 16 amino acids. Trimming removed 0 bases from V and 1 base from J; junction bases left unmatched: 4. CDR3 sequence reads: CASSQSGQDRNYGYTF. As DNA, the CDR3 is TGTGCCAGCAGCCAATCGGGACAGGACCGTAACTATGGCTACACCTTC.

The chain recombines TRBV14 with TRBJ2-7; 8 positions match TRBD1. The CDR3 runs 13 residues. Unmatched junction bases numbered 4, after V lost 2 bases and J lost 7 bases. Looked up from germline, CDR1 is SGHDN and CDR2 is FVKESK. CDR3 region: CASSQQGAGEQYF. CDR3 DNA sequence: TGTGCCAGCAGCCAACAGGGGGCTGGAGAGCAGTACTTC.

The V call is TRBV5-1, the J call TRBJ1-5; 7 bases match TRBD1. The length of the CDR3 is 15 residues. J was trimmed by 4 bases and V by 4 bases; bases with no gene match: 8. CDR1 is SGHRS, CDR2 YFSETQ, per germline. CDR3 in DNA: TGCGCCAGCAGCCCCGGGACAGTTGAAAATCAGCCCCAGCATTTT. Amino acid sequence: CASSPGTVENQPQHF. Complete variable domain (other parts from reference TRBV5-1 and TRBJ1-5): KAGVTQTPRYLIKTRGQQVTLSCSPISGHRSVSWYQQTPGQGLQFLFEYFSETQRNKGNFPGRFSGRQFSNSRSEMNVSTLELGDSALYLCASSPGTVENQPQHFGDGTRLSIL.

This clonotype occurred many times. The chain has TRBV28 and TRBJ2-5; perhaps TRBD2 as D (7 bases). Germline assignment: CDR1 MDHEN and CDR2 SYDVKM. Trimming pared 8 bases from V and 3 bases from J, leaving 19 bases between. This CDR3 is 15 amino acids long. The CDR3 protein is CASLTVSGGKETQYF. The CDR3 DNA is TGTGCCAGCCTCACAGTGTCGGGGGGCAAAGAGACCCAGTACTTC.

The table lists this clonotype with many counts. The V and J genes are TRBV7-9 and TRBJ2-3; the match to TRBD2 covers 8 bases. The CDR3 loop spans 16 amino acids. The junction had 12 bases not matched to a gene; V was cut back by 5 bases and J by 5 bases. Germline CDR1 and CDR2: SEHNR and FQNEAQ (reference sequence). The CDR3 here is CASSQAKRLAGDTQYF. CDR3 DNA: TGTGCCAGCAGCCAGGCTAAGAGGCTAGCGGGAGATACGCAGTATTTT.

This clonotype occurred many times. The chain has TRBV3-1 and TRBJ2-1; D ambiguous. From germline, CDR1 is LGHDT and CDR2 YNNKEL (reference sequence). This CDR3 has 12 amino acids. V was pared by 3 bases and J by 8 bases, with 8 bases between. The CDR3 reads CASSHASHEQFF. DNA for the CDR3: TGTGCCAGCAGCCACGCTAGTCATGAGCAGTTCTTC.

This clonotype has a count of ten or more. The rearrangement joins TRBV6-1 to TRBJ1-2; TRBD1 agrees at 8 bases. With 5 bases clipped from V and 2 bases from J, the junction kept 7 bases outside the gene matches. Germline V gene data show CDR1 as MNHNS and CDR2 as SASEGT. This CDR3 has 15 amino acids. The CDR3 loop reads CASSTRRQGNYGYTF. The CDR3 nucleotides are TGTGCCAGCAGTACACGCCGACAGGGGAACTATGGCTACACCTTC.

This clonotype was picked up many times. The gene calls are TRBV20-1 and TRBJ1-2, with 8 bases matching TRBD1. Trimming took 6 bases from V and 4 from J; bases not matched to a gene: 10. CDR1 and CDR2 (germline): DFQATT, SNEGSKA (reference sequence). CDR3 length: 14 residues. The CDR3 nucleotides are TGCAGTGCAATCGGACAGGGCCACTTCTATGGCTACACCTTC. As protein: CSAIGQGHFYGYTF.

The chain joins TRBV3-1 to TRBJ2-7, with a possible D match to TRBD2 (7 bases). The ends were cut back, 6 bases at V and 2 bases at J, with 26 bases in the middle. The V gene's germline CDR1 is LGHDT and CDR2 YNNKEL (reference sequence). This CDR3 is 18 amino acids long. The CDR3 sequence: CASRGAGELLLSPYEQYF. The CDR3 DNA reads as TGTGCCAGCAGGGGGGCGGGAGAGCTTCTTCTTAGTCCCTACGAGCAGTACTTC.

This clonotype occurred a few times. The V call is TRBV29-1, the J call TRBJ1-5; tentative D call: TRBD1 (5 bases). The V gene lost 2 bases and the J gene lost 6 bases, with 20 bases spanning the gap. CDR3 length: 16 residues. The germline CDR1 and CDR2 sequences are SQVTM and ANQGSEA. CDR3 DNA: TGCAGCGTTGAACAGCGGGGCAAGGGCGGTACTCAGCCCCAGCATTTT. Its translation is CSVEQRGKGGTQPQHF.

The sample holds many counts of this clonotype. This sequence joins TRBV6-1 and TRBJ2-7; perhaps TRBD2 as D (5 bases). Germline V gene data show CDR1 as MNHNS and CDR2 as SASEGT. The CDR3 is 13 amino acids. With 6 bases removed from V and 2 bases from J, the gap between germline ends came to 11 bases. The CDR3 region is CASRDGGAYEQYF. The CDR3 DNA sequence: TGTGCCAGCAGAGACGGAGGCGCCTACGAGCAGTACTTC.

The CDR3, as DNA: TGTGCCAGCAGACCAAGCGGGTCTAGCTCCTACGAGCAGTACTTC. This translates into CASRPSGSSSYEQYF. The chain couples TRBV7-2 to TRBJ2-7; TRBD2 is a possible D gene (6 bases). Germline CDR1 SGHTA, CDR2 FQGNSA. The length of the CDR3 is 15 residues. The V end lost 6 bases, the J end lost 0 bases, and 15 bases lay between the germline ends.

This clonotype was counted at least ten times. This rearrangement joins TRBV28 to TRBJ2-5; D is possibly TRBD2 (6 bases). Germline CDR1 MDHEN, CDR2 SYDVKM. The CDR3 is made up of 16 amino acids. V was pared by 3 bases and J by 5 bases, with 19 bases between. The CDR3 spells CASSLGPGYREETQYF. The CDR3 coding sequence is TGTGCCAGCAGTTTGGGGCCAGGATACCGGGAGGAGACCCAGTACTTC.

This clonotype was seen at least ten times. V gene TRBV13 combines with J gene TRBJ1-2; maybe TRBD1 (6 bases). The length of the CDR3 is 15 residues. Per the germline V gene, CDR1 is PRHDT and CDR2 is FYEKMQ (reference sequence). V lost 4 bases to trimming and J lost 3 bases, with 15 bases between them. This CDR3 reads CASSSGQRAYYGYTF. The CDR3 coding sequence is TGTGCCAGCAGCTCCGGACAGCGCGCTTACTATGGCTACACCTTC.

The chain combines TRBV20-1 with TRBJ1-5; D remains ambiguous. The CDR3 totals 14 residues. Per the germline V gene, CDR1 is DFQATT and CDR2 is SNEGSKA (reference sequence). Trimming took off 5 bases at V and 0 bases at J, with 11 bases between the two ends. CDR3 in amino acids: CSASILDSNQPQHF. The CDR3 DNA reads as TGCAGTGCTTCTATCTTGGATAGCAATCAGCCCCAGCATTTT.

The chain combines TRBV7-9 with TRBJ1-2, with a weak D call TRBD1 (6 bases). This CDR3 has 13 residues. Trimming took 1 base from V and 6 from J, leaving 9 bases between them. Germline V gives CDR1 SEHNR, CDR2 FQNEAQ (reference sequence). The CDR3: CASSLGDRNGYTF. The CDR3 region has the DNA TGTGCCAGCAGCTTAGGAGACAGGAATGGCTACACCTTC.

As regards this clonotype: Given a much more abundant clone one base away, this may be a read error. The chain is built from TRBV6-1 and TRBJ1-1; D gene ambiguous. Germline-derived CDR1 and CDR2 are MNHNS and SASEGT. V dropped 10 bases and J dropped 1 base, with 10 bases sitting between them. The length of the CDR3 is 12 residues. The CDR3 bases are TGTGCCATCTCTTCAGGGAACACTGAAGCTTTCTTT. Translating gives CAISSGNTEAFF.